This TCR beta chain emerged from a study of molecular identifiers for immune sequencing clone quantification. In regard to this clonotype: Its antigen is as yet unknown.

V lost 7 bases to trimming and J lost 0 bases, with 13 bases between them. The CDR3 contains 16 residues. Germline CDR1 reads MNHEY; CDR2 reads SMNVEV (reference sequence). One entry per CDR3 protein results from TCRdb running MiXCR on the PCR reads. The profile shows some 590,000 distinct CDR3 sequences, approximately 24% of them singletons. Whole-study findings and limits: Spiked Jurkat TCR RNA equivalent to one cell reportedly surfaced among about a million naive cells. Sharing of a barcode by identical TCR molecules could cause highly expanded clone sizes to be underestimated. Over 98% of effector molecules, but under 1% in naive cells, were held by clones with more than 20 RNA copies.

Naive CD8 T cells were sorted, and the gate applied was CD8+CD4-CCR7+CD45RA+. The chain joins TRBV27 to TRBJ2-6; tentative D call: TRBD1 (5 bases). Material for sequencing was naive CD8+ T cells from blood, with Jurkat cell RNA spiked in. Described subset: FACS-sorted CD8+CD4-CCR7+CD45RA+ naive T cells. This clonotype was sampled from a human donor in good health. Some libraries in this study had Jurkat cell RNA spiked in. Here the CDR3 DNA reads TGTGCCAGCACCAGCAGGGTTAGCTCTGGGGCCAACGTCCTGACTTTC. It encodes CASTSRVSSGANVLTF.